These T cell receptor beta chains were read from a single sample in a study of T cell responses to AZD1222 COVID-19 vaccine. Repertoires were generated with immunoSEQ multiplex PCR, while TCRdb's copy carries only in-frame clones and drops some. This table has roughly 150,000 clones, about 83% appearing once. Sequenced material: peripheral blood, taken 28 days after the second AZD1222 dose. The receptors derive from an adult who received the AZD1222 COVID-19 vaccine. The CDR3 runs from the conserved cysteine through the conserved F or W. A D gene is named only where the DNA matches it firmly. Where a row states a size, it is once, few, many or the class of an expanded clone; other rows omit it.

D gene	clone size	V gene	J gene	CDR3 DNA	CDR3 protein
NA	NA	TRBV27	TRBJ2-7	TGTGCCAGCAGTTTACGCGCGGGGACCGACCCCTACGAGCAGTACTTC	CASSLRAGTDPYEQYF
NA	NA	TRBV19	TRBJ2-7	TGTGCCAGTAGTAGCGTCTGGGACGGCGAGCAGTACTTC	CASSSVWDGEQYF
NA	NA	TRBV5-1	TRBJ1-2	TGCGCCAGCAGCTTAGGGGCTTTCTATGGCTACACCTTC	CASSLGAFYGYTF
NA	NA	TRBV6-1	TRBJ1-5	TGTGCCAGCAGTGAAACAGGCTATAGCAATCAGCCCCAGCATTTT	CASSETGYSNQPQHF
NA	once	TRBV3-1/TRBV3-2	TRBJ1-2	TGTGCCAGCAGCCATTCGGGCGTCGCTGGCTACACCTTC	CASSHSGVAGYTF
NA	NA	TRBV30	TRBJ2-3	TGTGCCTGGAGTGTTGGACACCTCACAGATACGCAGTATTTT	CAWSVGHLTDTQYF
TRBD1	NA	TRBV27	TRBJ1-3	TGTGCCAGCAGTTTGTACAGGGGGTCTGGAAACACCATATATTTT	CASSLYRGSGNTIYF
TRBD1	NA	TRBV27	TRBJ1-2	TGTGCCAGCAGTCCCGGGACAGTCTATGGCTACACCTTC	CASSPGTVYGYTF
NA	NA	TRBV5-1	TRBJ2-3	TGCGCCAGCAGCTTGGGGGAAGCCCCAGATACGCAGTATTTT	CASSLGEAPDTQYF
NA	NA	TRBV20-1	TRBJ2-5	TGCAGTGCTAGACGCCCCCCCGGGGAGGACTTC	CSARRPPGEDF
TRBD1	NA	TRBV2	TRBJ2-1	TGTGCCAGCAGTAAAGACAGGGGTGGGAGCAATGAGCAGTTCTTC	CASSKDRGGSNEQFF
NA	NA	TRBV5-1	TRBJ2-7	TGCGCCAGCAGCCAGATGTCGGTGAATTTGAACGAGCAGTACTTC	CASSQMSVNLNEQYF
NA	NA	TRBV28	TRBJ1-2	TGTGCCACCCGCGGGGGGCCGACAGGCTACACCTTC	CATRGGPTGYTF
TRBD1	few	TRBV27	TRBJ2-3	TGTGCCACTCGGCGGGACAGGAGCACAGATACGCAGTATTTT	CATRRDRSTDTQYF
NA	NA	TRBV7-8	TRBJ2-7	TGTGCCAGCAGCTTAGGTCCCGGACAAGTCTACGAGCAGTACTTC	CASSLGPGQVYEQYF
NA	NA	TRBV3-1/TRBV3-2	TRBJ2-7	TGTGCCAGCACCCAGGGCGTGGGGGAGCAGTACTTC	CASTQGVGEQYF
TRBD2	NA	TRBV7-2	TRBJ2-3	TGTGCCAGCAGCCCTAGACTAGCGGGGGGCACAGATACGCAGTATTTT	CASSPRLAGGTDTQYF